This is a list of T cell receptor beta chains from one sample in a study of blood T cells in healthy people across ages. MiXCR, applied by TCRdb to the 5' RACE reads, yields one record per CDR3 protein. Of more than 1,000,000 distinct CDR3 sequences listed, 25% are singletons. A further study also used this sample, focusing on T cells of mothers and their children.

Specimen: blood. Every receptor here comes from a girl aged 2-10 years in good health. CDR3s include the opening cysteine and the closing phenylalanine or tryptophan. A D gene is named only where the DNA matches it firmly. Some rows have no size entry. The others give once, few or many, or a class for an expanded clone.

j_call | clone_size | d_call | v_call | cdr3_aa | cdr3_nt
TRBJ1-4 | NA | NA | TRBV20-1 | CSAPGQLNEKLFF | TGCAGTGCCCCGGGGCAGTTGAATGAAAAACTGTTTTTT
TRBJ1-2 | NA | NA | TRBV6-2/TRBV6-3 | CASSYGANYGYTF | TGTGCCAGCAGTTATGGGGCTAACTATGGCTACACCTTC
TRBJ1-2 | NA | NA | TRBV9 | CASSQSRGVDGYTF | TGTGCCAGCAGCCAATCGCGGGGGGTGGATGGCTACACCTTC
TRBJ2-5 | NA | NA | TRBV13 | CASSFPELRETQYF | TGTGCCAGCAGCTTTCCAGAGCTGCGGGAGACCCAGTACTTC
TRBJ1-6 | few | NA | TRBV6-5 | CASSYTATERNSPLHF | TGTGCCAGCAGTTACACAGCGACAGAGCGAAATTCACCCCTCCACTTT
TRBJ2-1 | once | NA | TRBV29-1 | CSVFIAGPYNEQFF | TGCAGCGTTTTCATTGCGGGACCCTACAATGAGCAGTTCTTC
TRBJ2-5 | NA | TRBD1 | TRBV12-3/TRBV12-4 | CASSSDGTAEGETQYF | TGTGCCAGCAGTTCCGACGGGACAGCTGAGGGGGAGACCCAGTACTTC
TRBJ2-1 | NA | NA | TRBV5-5 | CASSWRTENYNEQFF | TGTGCCAGCAGCTGGAGGACAGAGAACTACAATGAGCAGTTCTTC
TRBJ1-1 | few | NA | TRBV11-3 | CASSSSQAFF | TGTGCCAGCAGCTCATCCCAAGCTTTCTTT
TRBJ2-2 | NA | TRBD1 | TRBV19 | CASSLGQGPEELFF | TGTGCCAGTAGTCTCGGACAGGGCCCGGAAGAGCTGTTTTTT
TRBJ2-3 | few | NA | TRBV7-2 | CASGFRGGSTDTQYF | TGTGCCAGTGGCTTTCGCGGTGGAAGCACAGATACGCAGTATTTT
TRBJ2-5 | few | NA | TRBV20-1 | CSATQDRKETQYF | TGCAGTGCTACCCAGGATAGGAAAGAGACCCAGTACTTC
TRBJ1-2 | NA | NA | TRBV7-9 | CASSLPQGFPLYGYTF | TGTGCCAGCAGTCTTCCACAGGGATTTCCCCTCTATGGCTACACCTTC
TRBJ2-3 | NA | NA | TRBV11-2 | CASSLDGRLTRGTDTQYF | TGTGCCAGCAGCTTAGACGGCCGTTTGACTAGGGGCACAGATACGCAGTATTTT
TRBJ2-1 | NA | TRBD2 | TRBV15 | CATSRDSLAPHVNEQFF | TGTGCCACCAGCAGAGATTCACTAGCGCCCCACGTGAATGAGCAGTTCTTC
TRBJ1-1 | few | NA | TRBV4-3 | CASSQDRWNLDMNTEAFF | TGCGCCAGCAGCCAAGATCGCTGGAATCTGGACATGAACACTGAAGCTTTCTTT
TRBJ2-5 | once | NA | TRBV4-2 | CASSHPGGGGETQYF | TGTGCCAGCAGCCATCCTGGGGGCGGGGGAGAGACCCAGTACTTC
TRBJ2-7 | NA | TRBD2 | TRBV7-2 | CASSLVAGDREQYF | TGTGCCAGCAGCTTAGTAGCGGGAGATAGGGAGCAGTACTTC
TRBJ2-1 | NA | TRBD2 | TRBV28 | CASSSPALTSGRLDEQFF | TGTGCCAGCAGTTCCCCAGCATTGACTAGCGGGAGGTTGGATGAGCAGTTCTTC
TRBJ2-3 | NA | NA | TRBV7-3 | CASSLTGSADTQYF | TGTGCCAGCAGCTTAACGGGATCCGCAGATACGCAGTATTTT
TRBJ2-3 | few | TRBD2 | TRBV29-1 | CSVSSGEADTQYF | TGCAGCGTTTCTAGCGGGGAGGCAGATACGCAGTATTTT
TRBJ1-3 | NA | NA | TRBV14 | CASSQDESSGNTIYF | TGTGCCAGCAGCCAAGATGAGAGCTCTGGAAACACCATATATTTT
TRBJ2-7 | NA | NA | TRBV5-1 | CASSLVSGGPEIPSYEQYF | TGCGCCAGCAGCTTAGTCTCCGGGGGGCCCGAGATTCCTTCCTACGAGCAGTACTTC